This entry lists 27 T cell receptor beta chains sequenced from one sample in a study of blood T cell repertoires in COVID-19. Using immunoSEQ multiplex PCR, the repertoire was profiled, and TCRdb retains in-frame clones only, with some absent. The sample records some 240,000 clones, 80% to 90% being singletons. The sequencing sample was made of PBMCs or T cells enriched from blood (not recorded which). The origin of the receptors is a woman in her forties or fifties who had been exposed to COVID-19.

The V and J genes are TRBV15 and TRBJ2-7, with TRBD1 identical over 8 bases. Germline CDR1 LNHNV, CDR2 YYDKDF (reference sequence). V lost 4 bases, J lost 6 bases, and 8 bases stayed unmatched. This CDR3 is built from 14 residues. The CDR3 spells CATSTRQGIREQYF. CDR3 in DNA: TGTGCCACCAGCACCCGACAGGGGATCCGCGAGCAGTACTTC.

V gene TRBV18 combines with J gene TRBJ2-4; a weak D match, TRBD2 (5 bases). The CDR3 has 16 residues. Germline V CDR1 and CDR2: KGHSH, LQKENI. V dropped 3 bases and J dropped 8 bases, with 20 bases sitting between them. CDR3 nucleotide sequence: TGTGCCAGCTCACCTAGATTAGCCGGGGATGGAGACATTCAGTACTTC. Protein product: CASSPRLAGDGDIQYF.

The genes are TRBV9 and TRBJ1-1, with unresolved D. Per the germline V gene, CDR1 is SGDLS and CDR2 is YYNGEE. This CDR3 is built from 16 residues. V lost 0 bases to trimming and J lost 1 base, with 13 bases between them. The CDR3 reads CASSVAPGGSNTEAFF. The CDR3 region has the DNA TGTGCCAGCAGCGTAGCCCCGGGAGGATCGAACACTGAAGCTTTCTTT. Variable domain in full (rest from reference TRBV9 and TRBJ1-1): DSGVTQTPKHLITATGQRVTLRCSPRSGDLSVYWYQQSLDQGLQFLIQYYNGEERAKGNILERFSAQQFPDLHSELNLSSLELGDSALYFCASSVAPGGSNTEAFFGQGTRLTVV.

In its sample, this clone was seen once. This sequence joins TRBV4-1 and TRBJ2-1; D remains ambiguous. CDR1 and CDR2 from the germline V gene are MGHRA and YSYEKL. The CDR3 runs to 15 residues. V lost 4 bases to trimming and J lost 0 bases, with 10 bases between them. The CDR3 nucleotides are TGCGCCAGCAGCCGTCTTGAGAGCTCCTACAATGAGCAGTTCTTC. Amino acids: CASSRLESSYNEQFF.

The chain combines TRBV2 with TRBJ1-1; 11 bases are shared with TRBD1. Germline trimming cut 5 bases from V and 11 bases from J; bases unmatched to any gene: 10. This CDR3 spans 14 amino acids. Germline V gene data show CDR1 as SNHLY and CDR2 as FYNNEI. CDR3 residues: CASSSGQGASHAFF. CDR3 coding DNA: TGTGCCAGCAGTTCTGGACAGGGGGCGAGCCACGCTTTCTTT.

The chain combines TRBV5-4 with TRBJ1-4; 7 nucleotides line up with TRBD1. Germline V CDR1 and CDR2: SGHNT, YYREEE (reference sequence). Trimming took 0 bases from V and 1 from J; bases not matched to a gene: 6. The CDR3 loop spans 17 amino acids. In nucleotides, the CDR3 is TGTGCCAGCAGCTTGGACGGGACAGTAGGAACTAATGAAAAACTGTTTTTT. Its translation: CASSLDGTVGTNEKLFF.

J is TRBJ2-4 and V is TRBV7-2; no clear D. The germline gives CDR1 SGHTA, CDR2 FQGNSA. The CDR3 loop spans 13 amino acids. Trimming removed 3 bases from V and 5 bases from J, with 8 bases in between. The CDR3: CASSLAGQNIQYF. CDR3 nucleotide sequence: TGTGCCAGCAGCTTGGCAGGCCAAAACATTCAGTACTTC. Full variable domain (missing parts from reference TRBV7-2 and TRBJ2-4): GAGVSQSPSNKVTEKGKDVELRCDPISGHTALYWYRQSLGQGLEFLIYFQGNSAPDKSGLPSDRFSAERTGGSVSTLTIQRTQQEDSAVYLCASSLAGQNIQYFGAGTRLSVL.

The CDR3 protein is CASSPPRGIQETQYF. The CDR3 DNA reads TGTGCCAGTAGCCCGCCAAGGGGGATCCAAGAGACCCAGTACTTC. This chain uses TRBV19 with TRBJ2-5; D is perhaps TRBD1 (6 bases). This CDR3 spans 15 amino acids. CDR1 is LNHDA, CDR2 SQIVND, per germline (reference sequence). The V and J ends lost 6 bases and 1 base respectively, with 15 bases between them.

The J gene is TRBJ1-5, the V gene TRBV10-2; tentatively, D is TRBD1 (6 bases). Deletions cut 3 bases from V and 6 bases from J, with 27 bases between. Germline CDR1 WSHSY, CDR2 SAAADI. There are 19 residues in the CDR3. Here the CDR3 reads CASSELWEQGGGRVQPQHF. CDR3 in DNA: TGCGCCAGCAGTGAACTCTGGGAACAGGGAGGGGGTCGGGTTCAGCCCCAGCATTTT.

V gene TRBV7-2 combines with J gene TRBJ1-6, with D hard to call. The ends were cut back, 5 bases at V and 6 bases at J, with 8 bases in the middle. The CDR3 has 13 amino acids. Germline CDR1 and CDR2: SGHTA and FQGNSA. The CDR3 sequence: CASSPQFNSPLHF. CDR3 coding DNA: TGTGCCAGCAGCCCTCAGTTTAATTCACCCCTCCACTTT.

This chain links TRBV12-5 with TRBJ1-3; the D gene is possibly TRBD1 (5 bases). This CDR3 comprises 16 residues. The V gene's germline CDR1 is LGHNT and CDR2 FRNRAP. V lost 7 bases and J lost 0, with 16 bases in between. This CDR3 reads CASVPGGYSSGNTIYF. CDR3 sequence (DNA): TGTGCTAGTGTCCCCGGGGGGTATAGCTCTGGAAACACCATATATTTT.

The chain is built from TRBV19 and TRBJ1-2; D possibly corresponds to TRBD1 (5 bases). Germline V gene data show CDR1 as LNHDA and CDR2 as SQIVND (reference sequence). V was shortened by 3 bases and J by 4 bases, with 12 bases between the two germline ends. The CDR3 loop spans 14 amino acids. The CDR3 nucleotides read TGTGCCAGTAGTATGATCGACAGTATCTATGGCTACACCTTC. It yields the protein CASSMIDSIYGYTF.

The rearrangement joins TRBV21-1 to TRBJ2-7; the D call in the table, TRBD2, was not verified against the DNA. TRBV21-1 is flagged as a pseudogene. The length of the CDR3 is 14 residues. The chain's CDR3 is CARKSRTASYEQYF. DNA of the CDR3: TGTGCCAGAAAATCCAGGACTGCTTCCTACGAGCAGTACTTC.

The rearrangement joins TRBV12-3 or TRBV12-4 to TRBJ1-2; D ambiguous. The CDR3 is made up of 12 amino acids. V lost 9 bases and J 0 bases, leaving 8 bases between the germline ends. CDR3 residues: CASSGANYGYTF. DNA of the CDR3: TGTGCCAGTTCCGGAGCTAACTATGGCTACACCTTC.

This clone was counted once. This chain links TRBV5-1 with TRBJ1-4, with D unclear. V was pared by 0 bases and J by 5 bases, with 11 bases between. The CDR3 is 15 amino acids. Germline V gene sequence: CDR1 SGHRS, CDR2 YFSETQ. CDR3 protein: CASSLDGRWNEKLFF. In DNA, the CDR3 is TGCGCCAGCAGCTTGGATGGCAGATGGAATGAAAAACTGTTTTTT.

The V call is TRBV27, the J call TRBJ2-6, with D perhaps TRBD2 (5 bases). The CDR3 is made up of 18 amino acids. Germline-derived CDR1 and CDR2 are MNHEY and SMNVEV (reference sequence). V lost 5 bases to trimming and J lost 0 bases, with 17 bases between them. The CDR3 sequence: CASSTYLGRGSGANVLTF. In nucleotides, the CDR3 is TGTGCCAGCAGTACTTACCTTGGACGGGGCTCTGGGGCCAACGTCCTGACTTTC.

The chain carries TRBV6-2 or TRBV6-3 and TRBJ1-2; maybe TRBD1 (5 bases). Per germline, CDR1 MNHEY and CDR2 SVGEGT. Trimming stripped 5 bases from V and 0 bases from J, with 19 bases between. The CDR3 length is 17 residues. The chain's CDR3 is CASSPRQGPPPNYGYTF. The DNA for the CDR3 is TGTGCCAGCAGTCCCAGGCAGGGTCCGCCTCCTAACTATGGCTACACCTTC.

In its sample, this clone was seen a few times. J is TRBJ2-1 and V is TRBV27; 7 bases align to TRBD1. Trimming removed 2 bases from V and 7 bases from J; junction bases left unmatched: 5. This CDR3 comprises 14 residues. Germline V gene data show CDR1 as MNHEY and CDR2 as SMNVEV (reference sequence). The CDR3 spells CASSLVTGWNEQFF. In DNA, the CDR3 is TGTGCCAGCAGTTTAGTGACAGGGTGGAATGAGCAGTTCTTC.

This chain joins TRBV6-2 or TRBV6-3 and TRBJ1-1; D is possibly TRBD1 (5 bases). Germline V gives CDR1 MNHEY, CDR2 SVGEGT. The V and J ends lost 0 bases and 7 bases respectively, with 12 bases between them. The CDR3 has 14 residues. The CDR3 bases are TGTGCCAGCAGTTACTCGATGGCGGGGGTTGAAGCTTTCTTT. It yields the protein CASSYSMAGVEAFF.

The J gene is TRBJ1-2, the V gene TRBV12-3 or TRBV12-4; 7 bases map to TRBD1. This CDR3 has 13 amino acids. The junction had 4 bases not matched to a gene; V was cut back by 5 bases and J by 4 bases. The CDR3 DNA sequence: TGTGCCAGCAGTCCGGGACAGACCTATGGCTACACCTTC. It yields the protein CASSPGQTYGYTF.

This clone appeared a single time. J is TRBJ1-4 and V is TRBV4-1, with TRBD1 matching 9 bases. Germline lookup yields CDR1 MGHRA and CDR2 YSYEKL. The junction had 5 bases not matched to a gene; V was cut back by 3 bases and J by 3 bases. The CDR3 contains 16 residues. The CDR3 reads CASSQTGGAANEKLFF. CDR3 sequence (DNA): TGCGCCAGCAGCCAGACAGGGGGTGCGGCTAATGAAAAACTGTTTTTT.

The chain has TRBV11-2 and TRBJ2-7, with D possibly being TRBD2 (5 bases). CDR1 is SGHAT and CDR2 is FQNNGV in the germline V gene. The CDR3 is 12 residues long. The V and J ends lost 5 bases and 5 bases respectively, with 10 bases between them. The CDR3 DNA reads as TGTGCCAGCAGCCCCGGGGTACACGAGCAGTACTTC. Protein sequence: CASSPGVHEQYF.

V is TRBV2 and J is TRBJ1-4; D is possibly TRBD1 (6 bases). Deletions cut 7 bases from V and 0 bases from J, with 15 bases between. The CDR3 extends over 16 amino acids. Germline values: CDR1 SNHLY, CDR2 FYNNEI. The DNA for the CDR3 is TGTGCCAGCAACAAAAGGACAGTTGCAACTAATGAAAAACTGTTTTTT. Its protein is CASNKRTVATNEKLFF.

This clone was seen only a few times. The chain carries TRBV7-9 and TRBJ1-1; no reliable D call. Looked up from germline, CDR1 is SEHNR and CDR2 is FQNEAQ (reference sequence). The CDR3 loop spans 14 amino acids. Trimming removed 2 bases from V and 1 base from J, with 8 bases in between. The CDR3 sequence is CASSLMSGNTEAFF. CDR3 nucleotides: TGTGCCAGCAGCTTAATGTCAGGGAACACTGAAGCTTTCTTT.

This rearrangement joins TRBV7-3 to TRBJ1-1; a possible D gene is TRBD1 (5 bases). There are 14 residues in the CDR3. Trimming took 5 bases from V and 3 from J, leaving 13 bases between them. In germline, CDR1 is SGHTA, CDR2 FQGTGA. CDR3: CASSLWGMDTEAFF. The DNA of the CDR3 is TGTGCCAGCAGCCTTTGGGGCATGGACACTGAAGCTTTCTTT.

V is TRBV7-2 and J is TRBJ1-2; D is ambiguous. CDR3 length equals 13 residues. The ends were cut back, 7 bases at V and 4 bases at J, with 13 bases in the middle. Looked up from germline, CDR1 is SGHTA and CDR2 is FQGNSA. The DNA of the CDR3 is TGTGCCAGCACCCTTACTACAAGCTATGGCTACACCTTC. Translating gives CASTLTTSYGYTF. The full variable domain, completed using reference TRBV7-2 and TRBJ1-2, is GAGVSQSPSNKVTEKGKDVELRCDPISGHTALYWYRQSLGQGLEFLIYFQGNSAPDKSGLPSDRFSAERTGGSVSTLTIQRTQQEDSAVYLCASTLTTSYGYTFGSGTRLTVV.

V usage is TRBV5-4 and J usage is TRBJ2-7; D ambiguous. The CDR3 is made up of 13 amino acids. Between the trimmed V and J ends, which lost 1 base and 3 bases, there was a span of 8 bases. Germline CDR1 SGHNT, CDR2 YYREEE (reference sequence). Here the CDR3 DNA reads TGTGCCAGCAGCTTGAAGCCCGGCTACGAGCAGTACTTC. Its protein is CASSLKPGYEQYF.